A single sample gave rise to the 9 T cell receptor beta chains below, sequenced in a study of T-cell memory formation after mild COVID-19. TCRdb fed the 5' RACE reads into MiXCR, producing one record per CDR3 protein. Here the sample spans hundreds of thousands of distinct CDR3 sequences, 28% being singletons. The sample taken for sequencing was PBMCs or a T cell subset sorted from them (not recorded which). These receptors all stem from an adult woman who had mild COVID-19 (a few samples of this study predate the infection). Cell type and time point are not known.

The chain is built from TRBV12-3 or TRBV12-4 and TRBJ2-5, with TRBD1 matching 9 bases. V lost 3 bases, J lost 7 bases, and 9 bases stayed unmatched. This CDR3 is 15 amino acids long. The CDR3 loop reads CASSFGGTGLGTQYF. CDR3 DNA sequence: TGTGCCAGCAGTTTTGGGGGGACAGGGCTGGGGACCCAGTACTTC.

This clonotype has just a few counts. The chain employs TRBV6-5 and TRBJ1-1; 10 nucleotides match TRBD1. The germline V gene encodes CDR1 MNHEY and CDR2 SVGAGI. The V gene end was trimmed by 7 bases and the J gene end by 1 base; junction bases not matched to a gene: 3. The CDR3 covers 14 residues. The DNA of the CDR3 is TGTGCCAGCACGGGGACAGGGGCGAACACTGAAGCTTTCTTT. Translating it yields CASTGTGANTEAFF.

Here the CDR3 DNA reads TGCGCCAGCAGCTTGACCGGGGGCGGGGAGCCCCAGCATTTT. It translates to CASSLTGGGEPQHF. The V gene is TRBV5-1, the J gene TRBJ1-5, with D maybe TRBD1 (6 bases). The ends were cut back, 1 base at V and 8 bases at J, with 13 bases in the middle. The germline gives CDR1 SGHRS, CDR2 YFSETQ. The CDR3 is 14 residues long.

V is TRBV12-3 or TRBV12-4 and J is TRBJ2-7; D gene ambiguous. V shed 2 bases and J shed 2 bases, with 10 bases lying between them. This CDR3 spans 14 amino acids. The CDR3 protein is CASSLFAGTYEQYF. CDR3 nucleotides: TGTGCCAGCAGTTTATTCGCAGGTACCTACGAGCAGTACTTC.

This clonotype was found once. The V gene is TRBV9, the J gene TRBJ1-5; D is possibly TRBD1 (6 bases). The germline V gene encodes CDR1 SGDLS and CDR2 YYNGEE. V lost 3 bases, J lost 7 bases, and 14 bases lay in between. CDR3 size: 14 residues. The CDR3 sequence: CASSEGGGAQPQHF. CDR3 DNA: TGTGCCAGCAGCGAGGGAGGGGGAGCGCAGCCCCAGCATTTT.

This clonotype was detected only a few times. The genes are TRBV7-9 and TRBJ2-7; D is unclear. The CDR3 spans 12 residues. Trimming stripped 3 bases from V and 6 bases from J, with 9 bases between. Germline V gene data show CDR1 as SEHNR and CDR2 as FQNEAQ (reference sequence). The CDR3 bases are TGTGCCAGCAGCTTGTCCCAGGCCGAGCAGTACTTC. It encodes CASSLSQAEQYF.

CDR3 bases: TGTGCCACCAGCAGTCAGGGGACTGAAGCTTTCTTT. Its translation: CATSSQGTEAFF. This chain joins TRBV15 and TRBJ1-1; TRBD1 is a possible D gene (6 bases). The CDR3 extends over 12 amino acids. Germline loops: CDR1 LNHNV, CDR2 YYDKDF (reference sequence). The V end lost 3 bases, the J end lost 5 bases, and 7 bases lay between the germline ends.

This chain connects TRBV3-1 to TRBJ2-1; the D gene is possibly TRBD2 (5 bases). Germline CDR1 reads LGHDT; CDR2 reads YNNKEL (reference sequence). V was shortened by 1 base and J by 15 bases, with 13 bases between the two germline ends. The CDR3 sequence is 12 residues long. The CDR3 sequence: CASSQVAGRLFF. The CDR3 DNA reads as TGTGCCAGCAGCCAAGTGGCGGGCCGGTTGTTCTTC.

The sample holds a few counts of this clonotype. The genes are TRBV9 and TRBJ2-5; D gene ambiguous. V was shortened by 3 bases and J by 7 bases, with 13 bases between the two germline ends. This CDR3 has 13 amino acids. The germline CDR1 and CDR2 sequences are SGDLS and YYNGEE. Here the CDR3 reads CASSAPFRGTQYF. The CDR3 nucleotides are TGTGCCAGCAGCGCCCCCTTTCGTGGGACCCAGTACTTC.